This T cell receptor (beta chain) was sequenced during a study of CD8+ T cells in alopecia areata. Study in general: Tofacitinib ran 6 to 18 months, followed by 6 months off drug.

It was cDNA, reverse transcribed from extracted RNA, that served as the sequencing template. The repertoire was sequenced with immunoSEQ multiplex PCR; TCRdb's copy has only in-frame clones and lacks some. The sample carries more than 75,000 clones, 35% to 45% recorded once. The CDR3 sequence is 12 residues long. Trimming removed 3 bases at V and 4 bases at J, with 7 bases between. Germline loops: CDR1 SQVTM, CDR2 ANQGSEA. This clone was observed a handful of times. PBMCs were stained for CD3, CD4 and CD8, and CD4+ and CD8+ T cells were sorted. The sequenced material came from CD4+ T cells sorted from blood. The chain is built from TRBV29-1 and TRBJ1-3; D is ambiguous. The clonotype comes from a human donor with alopecia areata. CDR3 amino acids: CSVEGWGNTIYF. CDR3 nucleotide sequence: TGCAGCGTTGAGGGCTGGGGAAACACCATATATTTT.